This T cell receptor (beta chain) was recorded in a study of Graves' ophthalmopathy and Graves' hyperthyroidism. Study-wide points: Most thyroid clonotypes with frequency above 0.001 were detected in blood too. A model built from 13 signatures distinguished ophthalmopathy from stable hyperthyroidism with about 90% sensitivity and about 80% specificity.

V lost 5 bases and J lost 5; bases outside the gene matches: 4. The CDR3 length is 14 residues. Germline V gene sequence: CDR1 MGHDK, CDR2 SYGVNS. A remark on this clonotype: What it binds is not known.

Excluded: other autoimmune disease, uncontrolled infection, pregnancy or lactation. The PBMCs originated from roughly 10 ml of fresh peripheral blood. CDR3 regions of TCR beta were amplified from RNA transcripts. After a first-round RT-PCR with HTBI primers, a second-round multiplex PCR was run. TCRdb itself ran the multiplex PCR reads through MiXCR, one entry per CDR3 protein. Of roughly 610,000 distinct CDR3 sequences in the sample, about 20% were seen once. The rearrangement joins TRBV25-1 to TRBJ2-2, with 8 bases fitting TRBD2. The sequence derives from a woman in her late teens or twenties with stable Graves' hyperthyroidism. Some clones in this sample may be carry-over from other donors' samples. The material sequenced was peripheral blood. The CDR3 DNA sequence: TGTGCCAGCAGTCCCGGGAGGGAAACCGGGGAGCTGTTTTTT. Its translation: CASSPGRETGELFF. Drawing the rest from reference TRBV25-1 and TRBJ2-2, the complete variable domain is EADIYQTPRYLVIGTGKKITLECSQTMGHDKMYWYQQDPGMELHLIHYSYGVNSTEKGDLSSESTVSRIRTEHFPLTLESARPSHTSQYLCASSPGRETGELFFGEGSRLTVL.